This paragraph reports one T cell receptor beta chain. This clonotype occurred a few times. The clone's antigen remains unknown. Base qualities are missing; no much larger clone stands one base away. The data originate from a study of blood T cells in healthy people across ages (dated by TCRdb to 2015 to 2017). With respect to the entire study: Template switching captured roughly one uniquely barcoded TCR beta cDNA molecule per two T cells in model experiments. Donors of different ages were randomly distributed across sequencing lanes to avoid experimental bias. Age-related changes in TCR beta repertoire diversity were measured in the study by deep sequencing normalized with unique cDNA molecular identifiers. Two additional independent replicas of 1 million unique cDNA reads from the same blood draw were analyzed for two donors (one aged 18 to 29 and one aged 80 or older). Four age groups were formed from the donors: young (average approximately 15 years), middle-aged (approximately 40), aged (62) and long-lived (more than 75). Broader findings and caveats from the paper: Compared with the aged group, the long-lived group had more naive CD4+ T cells, fewer expanded clones and increased TCR diversity, a pattern suggesting age selection. Observed TCR beta diversity correlated strongly with the percentage of naive T cells measured by flow cytometry. Observed TCR beta diversity per million T cells fell roughly linearly with age, and a significant reduction was already apparent by age about 36. The CMV infection status of donors was not known, potentially confounding age-related changes in expanded clonotypes. Estimates of total diversity based on one million sequenced T cells were considered lower bounds and underestimates. Since profiling was done on bulk unsorted PBMCs, naive and antigen-experienced compartments could not be conclusively compared.

Libraries were made using 5' RACE. Sequencing was carried out with an Illumina HiSeq 2500. A second PCR of about 7 to 12 cycles was run with a J-beta primer mix and a sample-barcoded 5' primer. A template-switch 5' adaptor carrying 12 random nucleotides introduced a unique molecular identifier onto each TCR beta cDNA molecule. Each sample yielded at least 2.5 million CDR3-containing paired-end reads. First-strand cDNA was synthesized from all RNA with the Mint cDNA synthesis kit, primed by a TRBC-specific oligonucleotide. Following uracil-DNA glycosylase treatment, all cDNA underwent a first 18-cycle PCR with the universal primers M1SS and BC2_uni_R. Regarding the original processing steps: For normalization, 1 million high-quality reads, each with a distinct molecular identifier, were randomly selected from each sample. Reads sharing molecular identifiers were discarded rather than binned into consensus sequences. CDR3 identification, clonotype clustering and error correction used MiTCR with a Q25 quality threshold and the strictest error-elimination algorithm. Lower-bound total TCR beta diversity was estimated with a nonparametric unseen species model using Euler transformation. TCRdb handled the public reads itself, with Q25 trimming in fastp and clone calling in MiXCR, and kept productive beta chains. Rows with a matching CDR3 protein are joined into one entry that keeps the most common DNA and genes. The V and J calls and clone size are TCRdb's, not the authors'. A total of approximately 940,000 distinct CDR3 sequences appear in this sample, around 48% of them only once. The ten biggest clones cover roughly 13% of the sample.

Unmatched junction bases come to 6, with V trimmed by 5 bases and J by 1 base. The germline V gene (reference sequence) supplies CDR1 SEHNR and CDR2 FQNEAQ. The CDR3 contains 15 residues, cysteine and phenylalanine counted. Only the CDR3 region is kept as DNA, spanning 45 bases read in frame from base 1. Systemically healthy Caucasian individuals from Russia, some 40 in total and aged about 6 to 90 years, were included as donors. Approximately 10 milliliters of peripheral blood were collected from each donor into EDTA-treated Vacutainer tubes. Ficoll-Paque density-gradient centrifugation was used to isolate PBMCs, with at least 7 million per sample. Total RNA was extracted from PBMCs with Trizol reagent, with at least 5 micrograms obtained per sample. Naive CD45RAhigh/CD27high T cell percentages were measured by flow cytometry on a PBMC aliquot from every donor.

The TCR was taken from a man younger than 40 in good health. The specimen was blood. The rearranged chain carries TRBV7-9 and TRBJ2-3, with TRBD1 identical over 7 junction bases. The CDR3 amino acid sequence is: CASSAWTGGTDTQYF. The DNA sequence follows: TGTGCCAGCAGCGCTTGGACAGGAGGCACAGATACGCAGTATTTT.